In this sample, the clone carrying this T cell receptor (beta chain) turned up many times. Its antigen is currently unknown. The entry originates in a study of regulatory T cells in long-lasting Graves disease. Study overall: Positivity for TSH receptor antibodies plus over 5 years of antithyroid drugs meant persistent Graves' disease.

Researchers made TCR beta libraries by using iRepertoire HTBI primers and running Arm-PCR on CDR3 regions. MiXCR, run by TCRdb on the multiplex PCR reads, gives a single entry per CDR3 protein. Of around 300,000 distinct CDR3 sequences detected, roughly a fifth appear once; the ten largest clones hold 45% to 70%. Study results and limitations: Persistent disease preferred TRBV28, TRBJ1-2 and TRBJ2-5; new disease, TRBV20-1 and TRBJ2-1. Those with persistent Graves' had less TCR diversity than newly diagnosed patients.

Time point denoted: persistent/refractory GD, antithyroid drugs over 5 years with positive TRAb. Generation of the TCR library employed RNA extracted from PBMCs. With V trimmed by 6 bases and J by 7 bases, 12 bases remained unmatched. CDR3 length equals 17 residues. The sequence came from a female donor with Graves disease. The source was peripheral blood mononuclear cells (PBMCs), collected when the disease was refractory, from a patient treated with antithyroid drugs. The chain joins TRBV12-3 or TRBV12-4 to TRBJ2-2; 12 nucleotides align to TRBD1. CDR3 DNA: TGTGCCAGCAGCCCCGGGGACAGGGGGCAGAGCCGCGGGGAGCTGTTTTTT. Translation gives CASSPGDRGQSRGELFF.